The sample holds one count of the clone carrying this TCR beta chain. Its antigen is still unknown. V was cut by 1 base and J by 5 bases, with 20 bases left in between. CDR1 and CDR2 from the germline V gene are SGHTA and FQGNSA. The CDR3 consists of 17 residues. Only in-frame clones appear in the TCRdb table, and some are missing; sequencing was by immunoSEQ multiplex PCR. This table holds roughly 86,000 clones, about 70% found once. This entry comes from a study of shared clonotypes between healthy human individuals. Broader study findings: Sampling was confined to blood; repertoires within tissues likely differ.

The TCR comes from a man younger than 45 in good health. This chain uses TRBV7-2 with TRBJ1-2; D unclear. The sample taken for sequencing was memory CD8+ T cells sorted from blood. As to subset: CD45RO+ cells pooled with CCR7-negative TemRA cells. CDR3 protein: CASSLGQVPIKNYGYTF. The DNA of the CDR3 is TGTGCCAGCAGCTTAGGGCAGGTTCCTATTAAGAATTATGGCTACACCTTC.